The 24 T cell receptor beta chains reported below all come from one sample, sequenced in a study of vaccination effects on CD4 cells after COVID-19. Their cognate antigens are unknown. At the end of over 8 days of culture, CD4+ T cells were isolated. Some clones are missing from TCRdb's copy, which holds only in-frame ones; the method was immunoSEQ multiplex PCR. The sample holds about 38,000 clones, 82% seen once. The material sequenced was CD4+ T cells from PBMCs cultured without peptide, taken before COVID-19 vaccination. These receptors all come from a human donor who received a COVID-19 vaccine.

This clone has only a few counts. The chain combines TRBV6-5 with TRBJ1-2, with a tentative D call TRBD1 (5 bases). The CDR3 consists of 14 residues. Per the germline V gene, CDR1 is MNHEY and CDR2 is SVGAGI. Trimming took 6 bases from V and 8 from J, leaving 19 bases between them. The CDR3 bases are TGTGCCAGCAGAGGGGCCGGCGCCGCTTCGGGCTACACCTTC. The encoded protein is CASRGAGAASGYTF.

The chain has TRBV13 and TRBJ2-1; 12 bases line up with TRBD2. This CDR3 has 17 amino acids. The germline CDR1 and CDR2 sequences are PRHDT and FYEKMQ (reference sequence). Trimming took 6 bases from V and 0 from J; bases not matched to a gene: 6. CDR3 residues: CASRHTSGGSSYNEQFF. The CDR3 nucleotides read TGTGCCAGCAGGCATACTAGCGGGGGGAGCTCCTACAATGAGCAGTTCTTC.

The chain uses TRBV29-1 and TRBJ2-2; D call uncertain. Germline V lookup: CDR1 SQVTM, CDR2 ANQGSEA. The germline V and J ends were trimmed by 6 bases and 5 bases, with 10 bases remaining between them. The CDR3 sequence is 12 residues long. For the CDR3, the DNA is TGCAGCGTGGTGGACGATACCGGGGAGCTGTTTTTT. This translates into CSVVDDTGELFF.

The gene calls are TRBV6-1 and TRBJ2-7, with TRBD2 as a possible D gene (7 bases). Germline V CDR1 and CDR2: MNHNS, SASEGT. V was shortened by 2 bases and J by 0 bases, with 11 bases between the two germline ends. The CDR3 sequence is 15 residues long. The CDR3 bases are TGTGCCAGCAGTGAAAGGGGGGGCAGCTCCTACGAGCAGTACGTC. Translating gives CASSERGGSSYEQYV.

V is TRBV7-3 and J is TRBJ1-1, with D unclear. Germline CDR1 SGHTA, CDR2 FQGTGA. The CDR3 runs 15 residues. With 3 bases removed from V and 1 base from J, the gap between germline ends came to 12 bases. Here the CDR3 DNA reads TGTGCCAGCAGCTTCGGACCCGTGAGGAACACTGAAGCTTTCTTT. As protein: CASSFGPVRNTEAFF.

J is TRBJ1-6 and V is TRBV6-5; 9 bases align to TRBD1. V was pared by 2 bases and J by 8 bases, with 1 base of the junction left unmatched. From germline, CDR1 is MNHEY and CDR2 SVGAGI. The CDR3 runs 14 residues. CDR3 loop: CASSYGTGHSPLHF. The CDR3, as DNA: TGTGCCAGCAGTTACGGGACAGGGCATTCACCCCTCCACTTT.

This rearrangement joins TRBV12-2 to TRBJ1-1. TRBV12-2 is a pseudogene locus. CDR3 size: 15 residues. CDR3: CASRLISERNTEAFF. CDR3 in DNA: TGTGCAAGTCGCTTAATTTCAGAGCGGAACACTGAAGCTTTCTTT.

The CDR3 sequence: CSVEVTAPGTQYF. CDR3 in DNA: TGCAGCGTTGAAGTAACCGCCCCGGGGACCCAGTACTTC. The chain combines TRBV29-1 with TRBJ2-5; D remains ambiguous. The V end lost 1 base, the J end lost 7 bases, and 13 bases lay between the germline ends. Germline lookup yields CDR1 SQVTM and CDR2 ANQGSEA. This CDR3 region has 13 residues.

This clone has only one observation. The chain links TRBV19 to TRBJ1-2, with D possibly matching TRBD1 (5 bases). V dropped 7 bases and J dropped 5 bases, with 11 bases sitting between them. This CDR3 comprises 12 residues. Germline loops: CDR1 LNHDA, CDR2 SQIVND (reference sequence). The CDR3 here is CASNDRRYGYTF. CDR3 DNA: TGTGCCAGTAATGACAGAAGATATGGCTACACCTTC.

The CDR3 sequence: CASSAPTGGWEETQYF. CDR3 DNA: TGTGCCAGCAGCGCACCAACAGGGGGCTGGGAAGAGACCCAGTACTTC. This chain links TRBV9 with TRBJ2-5; 9 bases match TRBD1. V was pared by 3 bases and J by 3 bases, with 9 bases of the junction left unmatched. In germline, CDR1 is SGDLS, CDR2 YYNGEE. This CDR3 is built from 16 residues.

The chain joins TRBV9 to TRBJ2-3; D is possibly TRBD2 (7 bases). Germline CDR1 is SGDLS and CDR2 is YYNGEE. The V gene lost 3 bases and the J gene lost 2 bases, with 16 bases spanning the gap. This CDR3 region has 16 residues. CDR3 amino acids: CASSERGGHLTDTQYF. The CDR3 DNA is TGTGCCAGCAGCGAGAGGGGGGGCCACCTCACAGATACGCAGTATTTT.

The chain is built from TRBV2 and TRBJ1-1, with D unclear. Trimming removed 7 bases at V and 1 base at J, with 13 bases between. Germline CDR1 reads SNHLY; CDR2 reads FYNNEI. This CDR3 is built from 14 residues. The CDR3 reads CASTVVPGNTEAFF. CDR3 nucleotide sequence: TGTGCCAGCACGGTGGTACCGGGGAACACTGAAGCTTTCTTT.

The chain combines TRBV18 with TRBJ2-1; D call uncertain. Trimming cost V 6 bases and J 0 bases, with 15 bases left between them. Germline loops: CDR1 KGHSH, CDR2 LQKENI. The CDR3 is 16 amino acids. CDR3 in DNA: TGTGCCAGCTCTCCCACACCCGCGAGCTCCTACAATGAGCAGTTCTTC. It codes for CASSPTPASSYNEQFF.

CDR3 DNA sequence: TGTGCCAGCACTCGAGACAATCAGCCCCAGCATTTT. This encodes CASTRDNQPQHF. This rearrangement joins TRBV12-3 or TRBV12-4 to TRBJ1-5; D ambiguous. This CDR3 has 12 amino acids. Trimming removed 7 bases from V and 3 bases from J, with 7 bases in between.

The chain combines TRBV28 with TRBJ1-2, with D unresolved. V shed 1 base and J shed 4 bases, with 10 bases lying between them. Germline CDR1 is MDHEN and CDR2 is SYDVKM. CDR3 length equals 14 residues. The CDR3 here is CASSLLSRGYGYTF. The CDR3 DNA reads TGTGCCAGCAGTTTATTATCCCGAGGCTATGGCTACACCTTC.

CDR3 amino acids: CASSYGAGGSPLHF. The CDR3 coding sequence is TGTGCCAGCAGTTACGGTGCGGGAGGTTCACCCCTCCACTTT. The rearrangement links TRBV6-5 to TRBJ1-6, with D unclear. The CDR3 has 14 residues. CDR1 and CDR2 from the germline V gene are MNHEY and SVGAGI. Trimming cost V 2 bases and J 9 bases, with 11 bases left between them.

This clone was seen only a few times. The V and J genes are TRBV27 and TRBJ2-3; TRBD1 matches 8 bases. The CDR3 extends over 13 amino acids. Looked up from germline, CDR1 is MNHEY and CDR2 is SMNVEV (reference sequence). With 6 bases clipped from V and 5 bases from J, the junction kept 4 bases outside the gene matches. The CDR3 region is CASRDRDRDTQYF. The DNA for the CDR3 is TGTGCCAGCAGGGACAGGGACAGAGATACGCAGTATTTT.

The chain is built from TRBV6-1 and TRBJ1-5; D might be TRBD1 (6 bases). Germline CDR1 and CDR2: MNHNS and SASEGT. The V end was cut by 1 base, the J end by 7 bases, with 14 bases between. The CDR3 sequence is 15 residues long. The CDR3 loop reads CASSEEFRGRQPQHF. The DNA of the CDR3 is TGTGCCAGCAGTGAAGAATTCAGGGGTCGCCAGCCCCAGCATTTT.

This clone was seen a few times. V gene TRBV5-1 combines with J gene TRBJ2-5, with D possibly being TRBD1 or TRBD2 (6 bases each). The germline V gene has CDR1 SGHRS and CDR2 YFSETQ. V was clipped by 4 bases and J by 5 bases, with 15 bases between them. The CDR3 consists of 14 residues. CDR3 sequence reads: CASSRDWGLETQYF. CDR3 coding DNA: TGCGCCAGCAGCAGGGACTGGGGGCTGGAGACCCAGTACTTC. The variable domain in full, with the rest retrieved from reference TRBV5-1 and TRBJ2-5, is KAGVTQTPRYLIKTRGQQVTLSCSPISGHRSVSWYQQTPGQGLQFLFEYFSETQRNKGNFPGRFSGRQFSNSRSEMNVSTLELGDSALYLCASSRDWGLETQYFGPGTRLLVL.

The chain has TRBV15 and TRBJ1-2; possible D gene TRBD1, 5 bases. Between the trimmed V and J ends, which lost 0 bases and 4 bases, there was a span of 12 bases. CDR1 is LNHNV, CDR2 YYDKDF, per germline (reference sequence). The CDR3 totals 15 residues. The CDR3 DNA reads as TGTGCCACCAGCAGAGATGGGGACGGTTCCTATGGCTACACCTTC. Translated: CATSRDGDGSYGYTF.

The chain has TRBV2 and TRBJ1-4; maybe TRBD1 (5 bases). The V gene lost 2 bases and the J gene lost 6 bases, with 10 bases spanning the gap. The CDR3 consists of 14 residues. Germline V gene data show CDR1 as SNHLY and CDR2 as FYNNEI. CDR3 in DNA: TGTGCCAGCAGTGAATTGACAGTTGATGAAAAACTGTTTTTT. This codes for CASSELTVDEKLFF.

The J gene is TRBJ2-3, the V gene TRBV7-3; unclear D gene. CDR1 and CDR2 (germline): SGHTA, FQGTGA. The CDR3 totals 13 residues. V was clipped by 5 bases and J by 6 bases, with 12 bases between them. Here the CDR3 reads CASSPQSSDTQYF. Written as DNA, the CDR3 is TGTGCCAGCAGCCCACAAAGCTCGGATACGCAGTATTTT.

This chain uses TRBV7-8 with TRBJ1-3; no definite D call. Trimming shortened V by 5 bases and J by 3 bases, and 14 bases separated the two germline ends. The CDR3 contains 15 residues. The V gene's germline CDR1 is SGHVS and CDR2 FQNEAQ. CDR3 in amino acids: CASSPRKANGNTIYF. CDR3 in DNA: TGTGCCAGCAGCCCCCGGAAGGCGAATGGAAACACCATATATTTT. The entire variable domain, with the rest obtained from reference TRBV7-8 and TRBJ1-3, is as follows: GAGVSQSPRYKVAKRGQDVALRCDPISGHVSLFWYQQALGQGPEFLTYFQNEAQLDKSGLPSDRFFAERPEGSVSTLKIQRTQQEDSAVYLCASSPRKANGNTIYFGEGSWLTVV.

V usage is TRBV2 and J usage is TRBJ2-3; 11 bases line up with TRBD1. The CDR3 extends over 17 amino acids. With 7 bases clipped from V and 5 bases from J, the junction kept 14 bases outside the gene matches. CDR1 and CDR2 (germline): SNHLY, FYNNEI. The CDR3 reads CASTRAPRDRGEDTQYF. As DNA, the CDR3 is TGTGCCAGCACCCGTGCGCCCCGGGACAGGGGGGAAGATACGCAGTATTTT.